Below are 17 T cell receptor beta chains sequenced from a single sample in a study of radiation and T cells in renal cell carcinoma (dated by TCRdb to the early 2020s). Library preparation employed the immunoSEQ multiplex PCR assay. TCRdb mirrors the immuneACCESS table, restricted to in-frame sequences. Some clones are absent from its copies; in checked studies, under half trace to an unresolved V gene, and the reason for the others is unknown. Counted in this sample were about 83,000 clones; over 65% of them appeared once. The ten most abundant clones make up approximately 2.4% of the sample. The time point label on this specimen signifies: blood 4 weeks post-SBRT, at nephrectomy. The sample's treatment or condition label, in plain terms: 15 Gy SBRT to primary tumor, nephrectomy 4 weeks later. Sequencing used blood, obtained from a patient whose treatment included radiotherapy and nephrectomy. These receptors all come from a woman aged 55-69 years with renal cell carcinoma.

In this sample, this clone turned up once. V is TRBV5-6 and J is TRBJ2-5; 10 bases are a match to TRBD2. V lost 4 bases to trimming and J lost 5 bases; unmatched junction nucleotides: 8. CDR1 and CDR2 (germline): SGHDT, YYEEEE. The CDR3 totals 15 residues. As DNA, the CDR3 is TGTGCCAGCAGCCGGGAGCGGGGGGGCCTGGAGACCCAGTACTTC. It translates to CASSRERGGLETQYF.

This clone showed up just a few times. This sequence joins TRBV19 and TRBJ2-2; D may be TRBD1 (5 bases). Trimming cost V 7 bases and J 0 bases, with 9 bases left between them. CDR1 is LNHDA, CDR2 SQIVND, per germline (reference sequence). The CDR3 runs to 14 residues. The CDR3 spells CASMGQTNTGELFF. The CDR3 nucleotides are TGTGCCAGTATGGGGCAGACGAACACCGGGGAGCTGTTTTTT.

The chain has TRBV7-2 and TRBJ2-1, with TRBD1 matching over 11 bases. This CDR3 comprises 19 residues. With 2 bases clipped from V and 2 bases from J, the junction kept 11 bases outside the gene matches. The germline V gene has CDR1 SGHTA and CDR2 FQGNSA. The CDR3, as DNA: TGTGCCAGCAGCTTAAGAGGGACAGGGGGAAGTCTAGCCTACAATGAGCAGTTCTTC. Protein sequence: CASSLRGTGGSLAYNEQFF. The full variable domain, its missing parts supplied by reference TRBV7-2 and TRBJ2-1, is GAGVSQSPSNKVTEKGKDVELRCDPISGHTALYWYRQSLGQGLEFLIYFQGNSAPDKSGLPSDRFSAERTGGSVSTLTIQRTQQEDSAVYLCASSLRGTGGSLAYNEQFFGPGTRLTVL.

V is TRBV10-3 and J is TRBJ2-1; D is uncertain. CDR1 and CDR2 (germline): ENHRY, SYGVKD. The CDR3 length is 16 residues. Trimming stripped 2 bases from V and 5 bases from J, with 16 bases between. The CDR3 nucleotides are TGTGCCATCAGTGAGCTTGGACGAAGGGCGAACAATGAGCAGTTCTTC. It is translated as CAISELGRRANNEQFF.

The genes are TRBV11-2 and TRBJ2-3; no firm D call. Trimming shortened V by 2 bases and J by 2 bases, and 14 bases separated the two germline ends. The CDR3 length is 16 residues. Looked up from germline, CDR1 is SGHAT and CDR2 is FQNNGV. The CDR3 here is CASSLLVGIPTDTQYF. For the CDR3, the DNA is TGTGCCAGCAGCTTACTGGTGGGAATCCCCACAGATACGCAGTATTTT. The complete variable domain, with remaining parts taken from reference TRBV11-2 and TRBJ2-3, reads EAGVAQSPRYKIIEKRQSVAFWCNPISGHATLYWYQQILGQGPKLLIQFQNNGVVDDSQLPKDRFSAERLKGVDSTLKIQPAKLEDSAVYLCASSLLVGIPTDTQYFGPGTRLTVL.

This rearrangement joins TRBV19 to TRBJ1-1; D perhaps matches TRBD1 (5 bases). Germline loops: CDR1 LNHDA, CDR2 SQIVND (reference sequence). The CDR3 totals 13 residues. The germline V and J ends were trimmed by 5 bases and 5 bases, with 12 bases remaining between them. This CDR3 is CASSLSQGTEAFF. The CDR3 coding sequence is TGTGCCAGTAGTCTGTCGCAGGGAACTGAAGCTTTCTTT.

V usage is TRBV11-1 and J usage is TRBJ2-1; TRBD1 might be the D (8 bases). CDR1 SGHAT and CDR2 FQDESV come from the germline V gene (reference sequence). V shed 7 bases and J shed 4 bases, with 17 bases lying between them. CDR3 length equals 15 residues. CDR3 DNA: TGTGCCAGCACCCAGGGGGCGGGGGAATACAATGAGCAGTTCTTC. Residues: CASTQGAGEYNEQFF. Full variable domain (missing parts from reference TRBV11-1 and TRBJ2-1): EAEVAQSPRYKITEKSQAVAFWCDPISGHATLYWYRQILGQGPELLVQFQDESVVDDSQLPKDRFSAERLKGVDSTLKIQPAELGDSAMYLCASTQGAGEYNEQFFGPGTRLTVL.

The gene calls are TRBV11-3 and TRBJ2-7; 9 positions agree with TRBD1. The CDR3 has 13 residues. Germline CDR1 SGHNT, CDR2 YENEEA. The J segment lost 5 bases and the V segment lost 5 bases, leaving 4 bases of the junction unmatched. DNA for the CDR3: TGTGCCAGCAGCCTCGGGACAGGGCACGAGCAGTACTTC. Encoded protein: CASSLGTGHEQYF.

J is TRBJ1-2 and V is TRBV19, with a weak D call TRBD1 (5 bases). This CDR3 has 15 amino acids. Trimming took off 0 bases at V and 4 bases at J, with 12 bases between the two ends. Germline CDR1 and CDR2: LNHDA and SQIVND (reference sequence). CDR3 loop: CASSIDDSGRYGYTF. The DNA of the CDR3 is TGTGCCAGTAGTATAGATGACAGTGGTCGCTATGGCTACACCTTC.

The rearrangement joins TRBV7-2 to TRBJ2-7; D is ambiguous. Germline loops: CDR1 SGHTA, CDR2 FQGNSA. The length of the CDR3 is 14 residues. Trimming took 1 base from V and 10 from J, leaving 17 bases between them. The CDR3 is CASSLGGGVREQYF. CDR3 DNA: TGTGCCAGCAGCTTAGGGGGTGGAGTCAGAGAACAGTACTTC.

V is TRBV5-1 and J is TRBJ2-3; TRBD1 might be the D (6 bases). V was trimmed by 4 bases and J by 0 bases, leaving 30 bases between them. Looked up from germline, CDR1 is SGHRS and CDR2 is YFSETQ. CDR3 length: 21 amino acids. CDR3 sequence reads: CASSRSGTSGGIGASTDTQYF. The CDR3 DNA sequence: TGCGCCAGCAGCCGTAGTGGGACAAGTGGGGGAATTGGAGCTAGCACAGATACGCAGTATTTT. The whole variable domain, filled in from reference TRBV5-1 and TRBJ2-3, reads KAGVTQTPRYLIKTRGQQVTLSCSPISGHRSVSWYQQTPGQGLQFLFEYFSETQRNKGNFPGRFSGRQFSNSRSEMNVSTLELGDSALYLCASSRSGTSGGIGASTDTQYFGPGTRLTVL.

This clone was observed a single time. The V gene is TRBV4-1, the J gene TRBJ2-7; unclear D gene. Germline-derived CDR1 and CDR2 are MGHRA and YSYEKL. This CDR3 region has 15 residues. Between the trimmed V and J ends, which lost 0 bases and 4 bases, there was a span of 13 bases. The CDR3 coding sequence is TGCGCCAGCAGCCAAGATCAGAACAGATTATACGAGCAGTACTTC. Translation: CASSQDQNRLYEQYF.

The chain couples TRBV18 to TRBJ2-3, with D maybe TRBD2 (5 bases). The CDR3 spans 12 residues. The germline gives CDR1 KGHSH, CDR2 LQKENI. Trimming pared 6 bases from V and 6 bases from J, leaving 10 bases between. CDR3 DNA: TGTGCCAGCTCGCGAACTAGGGATACGCAGTATTTT. It codes for CASSRTRDTQYF.

The chain joins TRBV19 to TRBJ1-2, with D tentatively TRBD1 (6 bases). Trimming cost V 4 bases and J 7 bases, with 19 bases left between them. The CDR3 is made up of 15 amino acids. Germline V gives CDR1 LNHDA, CDR2 SQIVND (reference sequence). CDR3 amino acids: CASSTPERGAFGYTF. The DNA for the CDR3 is TGTGCCAGTAGTACCCCGGAACGGGGGGCTTTTGGCTACACCTTC.

The chain joins TRBV4-1 to TRBJ2-3; 9 bases are shared with TRBD1. Germline values: CDR1 MGHRA, CDR2 YSYEKL. This CDR3 spans 14 amino acids. With 4 bases clipped from V and 3 bases from J, the junction kept 2 bases outside the gene matches. The CDR3 sequence: CASSLGQGTDTQYF. CDR3 nucleotides: TGCGCCAGCAGCCTAGGACAGGGGACAGATACGCAGTATTTT.

This chain uses TRBV7-3 with TRBJ1-5; tentatively, D is TRBD1 (6 bases). This CDR3 region has 13 residues. The germline V gene has CDR1 SGHTA and CDR2 FQGTGA. Trimming stripped 2 bases from V and 6 bases from J, with 8 bases between. CDR3: CASSLGGGQPQHF. CDR3 sequence (DNA): TGTGCCAGCAGCTTAGGAGGGGGTCAGCCCCAGCATTTT.

The rearrangement links TRBV5-4 to TRBJ1-4, with D possibly TRBD1 on 6 matching bases. Trimming removed 1 base at V and 7 bases at J, with 14 bases between. This CDR3 contains 15 residues. Germline CDR1 SGHNT, CDR2 YYREEE (reference sequence). Written as DNA, the CDR3 is TGTGCCAGCAGCTTGAGGGAGGGGGAAAGTGAAAAACTGTTTTTT. Translated: CASSLREGESEKLFF.